One and the same sample provided the 15 T cell receptor beta chains below, sequenced in a study of blood T cell repertoires in COVID-19. Generated by immunoSEQ multiplex PCR, the TCRdb table keeps only in-frame clones and is missing some. This table has over 100,000 clones, roughly 83% appearing once. The sequenced sample was peripheral blood. These TCRs come from a woman in her fifties or sixties with acute or convalescent COVID-19.

The V gene is TRBV28, the J gene TRBJ2-7; the D gene is possibly TRBD1 (7 bases). The CDR3 runs 14 residues. V was clipped by 6 bases and J by 2 bases, with 14 bases between them. The V gene's germline CDR1 is MDHEN and CDR2 SYDVKM. CDR3: CASRSGGTPYEQYF. CDR3 sequence (DNA): TGTGCCAGCAGATCAGGGGGGACTCCCTACGAGCAGTACTTC. Full variable domain (missing parts from reference TRBV28 and TRBJ2-7): DVKVTQSSRYLVKRTGEKVFLECVQDMDHENMFWYRQDPGLGLRLIYFSYDVKMKEKGDIPEGYSVSREKKERFSLILESASTNQTSMYLCASRSGGTPYEQYFGPGTRLTVT.

This clone was detected a few times. This chain uses TRBV27 with TRBJ1-1, with D maybe TRBD1 (5 bases). This CDR3 is built from 15 residues. V dropped 8 bases and J dropped 0 bases, with 16 bases sitting between them. Germline V lookup: CDR1 MNHEY, CDR2 SMNVEV (reference sequence). This chain's CDR3 is CASRSWGRLNTEAFF. Written as DNA, the CDR3 is TGTGCCAGCCGATCCTGGGGCAGATTGAACACTGAAGCTTTCTTT.

For the CDR3, the DNA is TGTGCCAGCAGCCACAGGGTCACCGGGGAGCTGTTTTTT. Amino acids: CASSHRVTGELFF. This chain joins TRBV11-3 and TRBJ2-2; D perhaps matches TRBD1 (6 bases). Trimming took 5 bases from V and 4 from J, leaving 8 bases between them. Germline assignment: CDR1 SGHNT and CDR2 YENEEA. This CDR3 is built from 13 residues. The full variable domain, rest sourced from reference TRBV11-3 and TRBJ2-2, is EAGVVQSPRYKIIEKKQPVAFWCNPISGHNTLYWYLQNLGQGPELLIRYENEEAVDDSQLPKDRFSAERLKGVDSTLKIQPAELGDSAVYLCASSHRVTGELFFGEGSRLTVL.

This clone has just one count. The rearrangement joins TRBV18 to TRBJ2-2; D ambiguous. From germline, CDR1 is KGHSH and CDR2 LQKENI. The CDR3 extends over 13 amino acids. Trimming took 2 bases from V and 7 from J, leaving 8 bases between them. The CDR3 spells CASSPSSFGELFF. CDR3 DNA sequence: TGTGCCAGCTCACCAAGTAGTTTCGGGGAGCTGTTTTTT.

This chain joins TRBV28 and TRBJ1-6; 9 bases match TRBD1. J lost 8 bases, V lost 6 bases, and 8 bases had no gene match. The length of the CDR3 is 15 residues. The germline CDR1 and CDR2 sequences are MDHEN and SYDVKM. The CDR3 nucleotides are TGTGCCAGCAGCTCCCGGGACAGGGTTGATTCACCCCTCCACTTT. This translates into CASSSRDRVDSPLHF.

The CDR3 bases are TGTGCCAGTAGTCCAACCGGGACAGGGAACACCGGGGAGCTGTTTTTT. Its protein product is CASSPTGTGNTGELFF. V gene TRBV19 combines with J gene TRBJ2-2; TRBD1 matches 8 bases. Germline V gene sequence: CDR1 LNHDA, CDR2 SQIVND (reference sequence). With V trimmed by 5 bases and J by 1 base, 6 bases remained unmatched. CDR3 length equals 16 residues.

In DNA, the CDR3 is TGTGCCAGCAGCTCGGGACAGACTAACTATGGCTACACCTTC. The encoded protein is CASSSGQTNYGYTF. The chain joins TRBV5-4 to TRBJ1-2; 7 positions agree with TRBD1. The V gene end was trimmed by 3 bases and the J gene end by 0 bases; junction bases not matched to a gene: 2. The CDR3 is 14 amino acids. Germline loops: CDR1 SGHNT, CDR2 YYREEE (reference sequence).

In this sample, this clone turned up once. The CDR3 DNA sequence: TGTGCCAGCAGTTCGCCCTCAGGGGCCGGGGAGCTGTTTTTT. This encodes CASSSPSGAGELFF. The gene calls are TRBV27 and TRBJ2-2; perhaps TRBD1 as D (6 bases). The germline gives CDR1 MNHEY, CDR2 SMNVEV (reference sequence). This CDR3 region has 14 residues. Between the trimmed V and J ends, which lost 4 bases and 6 bases, there was a span of 12 bases.

This chain joins TRBV5-6 and TRBJ1-6; D is perhaps TRBD1 (6 bases). CDR3 length equals 15 residues. Trimming took off 7 bases at V and 5 bases at J, with 16 bases between the two ends. Germline V gene data show CDR1 as SGHDT and CDR2 as YYEEEE. The CDR3 bases are TGTGCCAGCGGCCGTTCAGGGGTGGATAATTCACCCCTCCACTTT. It yields the protein CASGRSGVDNSPLHF.

The V gene is TRBV3-1 (or the pseudogene TRBV3-2), the J gene TRBJ2-7; D is possibly TRBD2 (5 bases). V was pared by 7 bases and J by 2 bases, with 15 bases between. The length of the CDR3 is 14 residues. The germline gives CDR1 LGHDT, CDR2 YNNKEL (reference sequence). The CDR3 coding sequence is TGTGCCAGCACGCAGGACTCACTGGCCTACGAGCAGTACTTC. Its translation is CASTQDSLAYEQYF.

V and J are TRBV11-2 and TRBJ2-7; 7 nucleotides line up with TRBD1. The CDR3 runs 16 residues. Trimming removed 1 base from V and 0 bases from J; junction bases left unmatched: 6. The germline CDR1 and CDR2 sequences are SGHAT and FQNNGV. The CDR3 loop is CASSLVSGGSSYEQYF. Here the CDR3 DNA reads TGTGCCAGCAGCTTAGTGTCAGGGGGTAGCTCCTACGAGCAGTACTTC.

This clone was seen only once. The chain is built from TRBV9 and TRBJ2-1; TRBD1 agrees at 7 bases. Germline values: CDR1 SGDLS, CDR2 YYNGEE. With V trimmed by 4 bases and J by 8 bases, 12 bases remained unmatched. The CDR3 spans 15 residues. CDR3 region: CASSIQGSGQYEQFF. DNA of the CDR3: TGTGCCAGCAGCATACAGGGGAGTGGGCAATATGAGCAGTTCTTC.

V and J are TRBV5-6 and TRBJ1-5; TRBD1 matches at 8 bases. The germline V gene encodes CDR1 SGHDT and CDR2 YYEEEE. Trimming cost V 4 bases and J 2 bases; bases outside gene matches: 5. The CDR3 extends over 15 amino acids. The CDR3 is CASSLTGEGNQPQHF. The CDR3 DNA reads as TGTGCCAGCAGCCTGACAGGGGAGGGCAATCAGCCCCAGCATTTT.

The genes are TRBV11-2 and TRBJ2-5; TRBD2 matches at 10 bases. V shed 5 bases, J shed 0 bases, and the junction held 6 bases outside the gene matches. The CDR3 runs to 16 residues. The V gene's germline CDR1 is SGHAT and CDR2 FQNNGV. CDR3 loop: CASSASGRVYQETQYF. The CDR3 DNA reads as TGTGCCAGCAGCGCCAGCGGGAGGGTGTACCAAGAGACCCAGTACTTC.

The genes are TRBV27 and TRBJ2-7; weak D call: TRBD1 (6 bases). V lost 3 bases, J lost 6 bases, and 12 bases lay in between. In germline, CDR1 is MNHEY, CDR2 SMNVEV (reference sequence). The CDR3 covers 13 residues. CDR3 region: CASSFSQGGEQYF. The CDR3 nucleotides read TGTGCCAGCAGTTTTTCACAGGGTGGCGAGCAGTACTTC.